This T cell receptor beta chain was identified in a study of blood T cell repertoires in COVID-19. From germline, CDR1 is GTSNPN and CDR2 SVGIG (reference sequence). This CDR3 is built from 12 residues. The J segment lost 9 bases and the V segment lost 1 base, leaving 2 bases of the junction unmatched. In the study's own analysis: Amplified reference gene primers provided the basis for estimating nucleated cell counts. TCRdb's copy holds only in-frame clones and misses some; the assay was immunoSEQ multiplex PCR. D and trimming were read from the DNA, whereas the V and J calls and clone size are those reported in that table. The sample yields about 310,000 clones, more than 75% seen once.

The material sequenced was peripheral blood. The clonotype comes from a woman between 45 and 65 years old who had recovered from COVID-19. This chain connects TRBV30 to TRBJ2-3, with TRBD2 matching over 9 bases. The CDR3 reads CAWSGAGGTQYF. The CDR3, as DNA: TGTGCCTGGAGTGGGGCGGGAGGGACGCAGTATTTT.